The 6 T cell receptor beta chains in this list originate from one sample, sequenced in a study of T cell responses to AZD1222 COVID-19 vaccine. Profiled with immunoSEQ multiplex PCR; TCRdb holds only in-frame clones, not every one. The data hold about 69,000 clones, with 80% to 90% observed a single time. The material sequenced was peripheral blood, taken on day 0 of AZD1222 vaccination. Receptor source: an adult in good health.

This clone appeared once. The genes are TRBV18 and TRBJ2-1; D remains ambiguous. Germline loops: CDR1 KGHSH, CDR2 LQKENI. Between the trimmed V and J ends, which lost 3 bases and 2 bases, there was a span of 14 bases. The CDR3 contains 16 residues. The CDR3 loop reads CASSPVWAEPYNEQFF. Here the CDR3 DNA reads TGTGCCAGCTCACCGGTATGGGCAGAGCCCTACAATGAGCAGTTCTTC.

The gene calls are TRBV7-9 and TRBJ2-3; TRBD2 aligns across 8 bases. The CDR3 length is 17 residues. Germline assignment: CDR1 SEHNR and CDR2 FQNEAQ (reference sequence). Trimming took 3 bases from V and 2 from J; bases not matched to a gene: 10. This chain's CDR3 is CASSLPHSGADTDTQYF. CDR3 bases: TGTGCCAGCAGCTTGCCCCATAGCGGGGCAGACACAGATACGCAGTATTTT.

V and J are TRBV3-1 (or the pseudogene TRBV3-2) and TRBJ2-3; D is uncertain. Germline-derived CDR1 and CDR2 are LGHDT and YNNKEL (reference sequence). V was shortened by 6 bases and J by 0 bases, with 22 bases between the two germline ends. The CDR3 extends over 18 amino acids. The CDR3 nucleotides are TGTGCCAGCAGTCGACCCCGACGCGGCCCCGGGAGCACAGATACGCAGTATTTT. Translated, it gives CASSRPRRGPGSTDTQYF.

The rearrangement joins TRBV27 to TRBJ1-1; D gene uncertain. This CDR3 has 14 amino acids. Germline CDR1 MNHEY, CDR2 SMNVEV (reference sequence). The V and J ends lost 3 bases and 3 bases respectively, with 11 bases between them. CDR3 sequence: CASSFYGGDTEAFF. CDR3 bases: TGTGCCAGCAGTTTCTATGGCGGGGACACTGAAGCTTTCTTT.

V is TRBV30 and J is TRBJ1-4; tentative D call: TRBD1 (6 bases). V lost 5 bases to trimming and J lost 8 bases, with 15 bases between them. Looked up from germline, CDR1 is GTSNPN and CDR2 is SVGIG (reference sequence). This CDR3 spans 13 amino acids. CDR3 nucleotides: TGTGCCTGGGCCAGGGGTTTTCGCGAAAAACTGTTTTTT. Translation: CAWARGFREKLFF.

The gene calls are TRBV7-2 and TRBJ2-5, with TRBD1 matching over 7 bases. CDR1 is SGHTA, CDR2 FQGNSA, per germline. This CDR3 spans 13 amino acids. The junction had 2 bases not matched to a gene; V was cut back by 5 bases and J by 2 bases. CDR3 residues: CASSMGQQETQYF. The CDR3 coding sequence is TGTGCCAGCAGCATGGGACAGCAAGAGACCCAGTACTTC.